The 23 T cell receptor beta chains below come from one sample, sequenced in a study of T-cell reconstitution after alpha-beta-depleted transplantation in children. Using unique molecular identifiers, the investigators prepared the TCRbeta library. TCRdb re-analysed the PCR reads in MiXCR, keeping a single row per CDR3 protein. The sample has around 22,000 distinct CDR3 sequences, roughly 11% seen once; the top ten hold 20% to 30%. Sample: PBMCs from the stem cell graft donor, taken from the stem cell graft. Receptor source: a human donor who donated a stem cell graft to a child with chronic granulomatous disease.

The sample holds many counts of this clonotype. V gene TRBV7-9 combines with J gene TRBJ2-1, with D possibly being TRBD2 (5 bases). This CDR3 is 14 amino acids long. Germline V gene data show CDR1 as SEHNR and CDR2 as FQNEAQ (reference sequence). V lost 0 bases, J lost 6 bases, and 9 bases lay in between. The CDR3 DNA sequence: TGTGCCAGCAGCTTAGCCGTGACTACCAATGAGCAGTTCTTC. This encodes CASSLAVTTNEQFF.

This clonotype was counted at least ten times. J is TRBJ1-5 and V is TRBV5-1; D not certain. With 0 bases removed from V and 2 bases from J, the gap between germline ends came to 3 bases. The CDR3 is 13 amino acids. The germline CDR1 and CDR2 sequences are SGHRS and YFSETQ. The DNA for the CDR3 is TGCGCCAGCAGCTTGGCAGGCAATCAGCCCCAGCATTTT. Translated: CASSLAGNQPQHF.

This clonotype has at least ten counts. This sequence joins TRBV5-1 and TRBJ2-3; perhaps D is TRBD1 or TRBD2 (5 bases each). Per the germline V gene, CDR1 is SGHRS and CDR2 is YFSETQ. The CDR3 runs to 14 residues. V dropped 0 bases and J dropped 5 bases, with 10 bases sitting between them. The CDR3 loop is CASSLAGAEDTQYF. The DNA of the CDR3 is TGCGCCAGCAGCTTGGCCGGGGCAGAAGATACGCAGTATTTT.

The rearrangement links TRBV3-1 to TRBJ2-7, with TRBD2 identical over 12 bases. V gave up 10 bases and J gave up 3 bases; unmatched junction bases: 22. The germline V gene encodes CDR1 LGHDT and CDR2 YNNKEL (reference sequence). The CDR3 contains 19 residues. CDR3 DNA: TGTGCCACCACCCAAGATCGAGTAAGAGGACTAGCGGGGTTCTACGAGCAGTACTTC. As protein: CATTQDRVRGLAGFYEQYF.

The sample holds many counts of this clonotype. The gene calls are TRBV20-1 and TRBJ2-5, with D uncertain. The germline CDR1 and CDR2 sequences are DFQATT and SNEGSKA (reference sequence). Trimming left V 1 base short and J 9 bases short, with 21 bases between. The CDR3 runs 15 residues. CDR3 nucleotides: TGCAGTGCTAGAGCGACTGGCGTGTTAAGTTTGGCCCAGTACTTC. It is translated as CSARATGVLSLAQYF.

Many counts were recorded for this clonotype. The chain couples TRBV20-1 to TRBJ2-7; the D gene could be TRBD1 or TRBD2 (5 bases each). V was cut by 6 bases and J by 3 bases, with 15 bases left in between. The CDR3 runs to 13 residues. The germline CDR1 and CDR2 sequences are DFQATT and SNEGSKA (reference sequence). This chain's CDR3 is CSARPQGDYEQYF. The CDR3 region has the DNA TGCAGTGCCCGCCCGCAGGGAGACTACGAGCAGTACTTC.

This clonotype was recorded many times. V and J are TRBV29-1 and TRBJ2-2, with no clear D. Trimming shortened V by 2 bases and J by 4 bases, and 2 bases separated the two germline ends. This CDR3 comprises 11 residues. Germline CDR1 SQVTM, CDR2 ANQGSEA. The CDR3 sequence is CSVESTGELFF. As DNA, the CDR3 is TGCAGCGTTGAATCCACCGGGGAGCTGTTTTTT.

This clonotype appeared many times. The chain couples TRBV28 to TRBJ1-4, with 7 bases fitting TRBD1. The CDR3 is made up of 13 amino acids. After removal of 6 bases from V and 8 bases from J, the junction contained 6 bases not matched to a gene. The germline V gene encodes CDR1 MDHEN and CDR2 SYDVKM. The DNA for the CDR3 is TGTGCCAGCAGAGAACAGGGGAACGAAAAACTGTTTTTT. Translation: CASREQGNEKLFF.

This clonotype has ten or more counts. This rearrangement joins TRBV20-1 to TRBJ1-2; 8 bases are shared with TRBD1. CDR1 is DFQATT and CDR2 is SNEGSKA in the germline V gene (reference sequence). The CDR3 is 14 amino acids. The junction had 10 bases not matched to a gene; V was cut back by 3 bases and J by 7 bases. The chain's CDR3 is CSARGQVPSVGYTF. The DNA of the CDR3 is TGCAGTGCTAGGGGACAGGTCCCTTCCGTTGGCTACACCTTC.

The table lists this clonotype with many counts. The CDR3 sequence is CASSLARSYEQYF. The CDR3 DNA is TGCGCCAGCAGCTTGGCCAGGTCCTACGAGCAGTACTTC. The rearrangement joins TRBV5-1 to TRBJ2-7; D unclear. The ends were cut back, 0 bases at V and 1 base at J, with 5 bases in the middle. CDR1 and CDR2 (germline): SGHRS, YFSETQ. The CDR3 is 13 amino acids.

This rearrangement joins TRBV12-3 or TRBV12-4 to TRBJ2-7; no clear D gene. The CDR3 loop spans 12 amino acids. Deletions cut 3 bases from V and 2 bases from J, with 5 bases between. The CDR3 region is CASSFSPYEQYF. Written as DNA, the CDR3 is TGTGCCAGCAGTTTTAGCCCCTACGAGCAGTACTTC.

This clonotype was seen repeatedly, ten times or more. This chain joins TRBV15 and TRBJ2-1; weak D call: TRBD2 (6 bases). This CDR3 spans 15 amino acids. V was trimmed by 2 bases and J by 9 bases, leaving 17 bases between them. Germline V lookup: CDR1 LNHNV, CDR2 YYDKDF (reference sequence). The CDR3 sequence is CATSRNGGGSSEQFF. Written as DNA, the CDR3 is TGTGCCACCAGCAGAAACGGTGGGGGGTCGAGTGAGCAGTTCTTC.

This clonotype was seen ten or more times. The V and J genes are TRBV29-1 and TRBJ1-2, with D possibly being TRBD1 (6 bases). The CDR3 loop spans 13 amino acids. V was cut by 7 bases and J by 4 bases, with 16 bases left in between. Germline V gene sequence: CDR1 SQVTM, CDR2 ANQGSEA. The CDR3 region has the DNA TGCAGCGCGGCGGGACAACTAGCCTATGGCTACACCTTC. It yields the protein CSAAGQLAYGYTF.

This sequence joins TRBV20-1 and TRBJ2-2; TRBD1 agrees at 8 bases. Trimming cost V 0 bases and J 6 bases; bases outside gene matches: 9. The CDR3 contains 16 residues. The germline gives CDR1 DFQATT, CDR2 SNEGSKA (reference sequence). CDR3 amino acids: CSARDAVRQGSGELFF. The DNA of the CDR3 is TGCAGTGCTAGAGACGCCGTAAGACAGGGGTCCGGGGAGCTGTTTTTT.

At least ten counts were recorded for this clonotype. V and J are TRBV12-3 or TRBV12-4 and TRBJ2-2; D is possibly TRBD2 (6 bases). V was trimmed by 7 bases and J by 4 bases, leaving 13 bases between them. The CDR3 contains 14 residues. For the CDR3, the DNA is TGTGCCAGCACCACCCGACTAGTCACCGGGGAGCTGTTTTTT. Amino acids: CASTTRLVTGELFF.

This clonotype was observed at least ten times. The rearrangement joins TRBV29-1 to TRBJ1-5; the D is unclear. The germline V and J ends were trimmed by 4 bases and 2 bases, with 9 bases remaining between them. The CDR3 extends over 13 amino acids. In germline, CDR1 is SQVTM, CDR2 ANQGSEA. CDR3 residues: CSVAPGGNQPQHF. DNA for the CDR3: TGCAGCGTTGCCCCAGGCGGCAATCAGCCCCAGCATTTT.

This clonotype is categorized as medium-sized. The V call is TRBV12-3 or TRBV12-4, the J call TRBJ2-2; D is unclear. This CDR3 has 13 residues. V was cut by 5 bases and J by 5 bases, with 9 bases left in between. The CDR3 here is CASSPDWTGELFF. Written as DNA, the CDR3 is TGTGCCAGCAGTCCCGATTGGACCGGGGAGCTGTTTTTT.

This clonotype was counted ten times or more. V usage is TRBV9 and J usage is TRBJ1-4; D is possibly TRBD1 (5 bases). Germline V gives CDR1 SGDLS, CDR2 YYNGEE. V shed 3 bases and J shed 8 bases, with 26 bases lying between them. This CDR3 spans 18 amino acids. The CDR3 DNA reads TGTGCCAGCAGCGGCGGGTTATATCGTGGGGACGCATGGGAAAAACTGTTTTTT. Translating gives CASSGGLYRGDAWEKLFF.

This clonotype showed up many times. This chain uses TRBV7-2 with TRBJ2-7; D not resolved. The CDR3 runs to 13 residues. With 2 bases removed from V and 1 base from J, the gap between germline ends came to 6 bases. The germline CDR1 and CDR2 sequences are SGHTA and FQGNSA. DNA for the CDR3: TGTGCCAGCAGCTTAACACCTTCCTACGAGCAGTACTTC. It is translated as CASSLTPSYEQYF.

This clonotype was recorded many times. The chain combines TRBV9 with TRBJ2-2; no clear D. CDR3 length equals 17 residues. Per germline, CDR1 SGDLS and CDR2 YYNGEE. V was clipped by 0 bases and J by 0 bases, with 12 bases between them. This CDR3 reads CASSVASPQSNTGELFF. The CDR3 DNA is TGTGCCAGCAGCGTAGCGTCCCCGCAATCGAACACCGGGGAGCTGTTTTTT.

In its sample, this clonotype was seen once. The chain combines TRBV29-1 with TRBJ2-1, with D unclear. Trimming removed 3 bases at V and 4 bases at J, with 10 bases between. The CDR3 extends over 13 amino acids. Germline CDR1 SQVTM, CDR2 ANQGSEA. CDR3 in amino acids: CSVDNARYNEQFF. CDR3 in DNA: TGCAGCGTTGATAATGCTCGATACAATGAGCAGTTCTTC.

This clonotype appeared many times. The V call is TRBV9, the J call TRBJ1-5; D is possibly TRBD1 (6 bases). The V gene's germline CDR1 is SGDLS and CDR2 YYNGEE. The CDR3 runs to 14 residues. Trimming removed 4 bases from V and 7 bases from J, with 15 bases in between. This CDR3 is CASSPGDGTQPQHF. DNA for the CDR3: TGTGCCAGCAGCCCAGGGGATGGAACGCAGCCCCAGCATTTT.

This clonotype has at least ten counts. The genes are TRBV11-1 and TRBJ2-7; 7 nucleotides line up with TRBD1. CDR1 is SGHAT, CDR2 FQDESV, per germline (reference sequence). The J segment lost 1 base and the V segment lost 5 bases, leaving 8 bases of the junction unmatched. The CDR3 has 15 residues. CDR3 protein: CASSPGGSSSYEQYF. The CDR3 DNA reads TGTGCCAGCAGCCCAGGGGGTAGTTCGTCCTACGAGCAGTACTTC.